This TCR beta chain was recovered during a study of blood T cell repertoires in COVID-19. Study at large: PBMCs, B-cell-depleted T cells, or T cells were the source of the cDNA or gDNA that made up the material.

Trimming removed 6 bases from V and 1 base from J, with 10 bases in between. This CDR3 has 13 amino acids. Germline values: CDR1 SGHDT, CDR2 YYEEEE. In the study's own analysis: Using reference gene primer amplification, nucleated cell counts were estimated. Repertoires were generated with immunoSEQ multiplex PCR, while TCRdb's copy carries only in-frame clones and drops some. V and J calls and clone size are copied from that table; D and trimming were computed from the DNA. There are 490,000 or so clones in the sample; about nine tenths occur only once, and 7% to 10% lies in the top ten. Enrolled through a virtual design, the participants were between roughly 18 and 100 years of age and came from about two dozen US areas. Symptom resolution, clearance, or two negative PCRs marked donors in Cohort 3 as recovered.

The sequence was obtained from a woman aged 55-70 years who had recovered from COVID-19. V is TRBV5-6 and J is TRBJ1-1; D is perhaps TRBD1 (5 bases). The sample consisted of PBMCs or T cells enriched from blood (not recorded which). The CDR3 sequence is CASISTGNTEAFF. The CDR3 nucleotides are TGTGCCAGCATATCTACAGGGAACACTGAAGCTTTCTTT.